The clone carrying this T cell receptor (beta chain) came up many times. These data come from a study of molecular identifiers for immune sequencing clone quantification. Preparation of the bulk TCR libraries relied on previously described methods and listed TCR primers. TCRdb re-analysed the PCR reads in MiXCR, keeping a single row per CDR3 protein. The sample holds over 550,000 distinct CDR3 sequences, about 25% seen once. Sequencing used naive CD8+ T cells from blood, with Jurkat cell RNA spiked in. Subset specified: FACS-sorted CD8+CD4-CCR7+CD45RA+ naive T cells. This sequence was found in a human donor in good health. Some libraries in this study had Jurkat cell RNA spiked in.

CDR3 protein: CSARMPSGANTGELFF. The CDR3 coding sequence is TGCAGTGCTAGAATGCCTAGCGGAGCGAACACCGGGGAGCTGTTTTTT. The V gene is TRBV20-1, the J gene TRBJ2-2; 7 nucleotides line up with TRBD2. This CDR3 comprises 16 residues. Trimming cost V 2 bases and J 0 bases; bases outside gene matches: 6. Germline CDR1 DFQATT, CDR2 SNEGSKA (reference sequence).